This is a list of T cell receptor beta chains from one sample in a study of cytomegalovirus exposure and HLA in healthy donors. Assay: immunoSEQ multiplex PCR; the TCRdb copy retains only in-frame clones and omits some. The sample has about 130,000 clones, roughly 80% seen once. The sample consisted of PBMCs. Receptors originate from a female donor in good health and CMV-seronegative. Each CDR3 is given with its conserved first and last residue. The D gene is left open where the match is weak. Size values are once, few and many counts, or a class for expanded clones, and some rows have none.

v_call: TRBV4-2; clone_size: few; d_call: NA; j_call: TRBJ1-1; cdr3_nt: TGTGCCAGCAGCCAACCGGTCCGAAACACTGAAGCTTTCTTT; cdr3_aa: CASSQPVRNTEAFF
v_call: TRBV6-1; clone_size: NA; d_call: NA; j_call: TRBJ2-5; cdr3_nt: TGTGCCAGCTCTTCGTATCAAGAGACCCAGTACTTC; cdr3_aa: CASSSYQETQYF
v_call: TRBV12-5; clone_size: NA; d_call: NA; j_call: TRBJ1-1; cdr3_nt: TGTGCTAGTGGTCCCGGACTGCCGGCTGAAGCTTTCTTT; cdr3_aa: CASGPGLPAEAFF
v_call: TRBV28; clone_size: NA; d_call: TRBD2; j_call: TRBJ2-3; cdr3_nt: TGTGCCAGCAGGTGGACTAGCGGGAGGTACACAGATACGCAGTATTTT; cdr3_aa: CASRWTSGRYTDTQYF
v_call: TRBV9; clone_size: NA; d_call: TRBD2; j_call: TRBJ2-7; cdr3_nt: TGTGCCAGCAGCGTAGGGGTAGCGGGGGGCGCCTACGAGCAGTACTTC; cdr3_aa: CASSVGVAGGAYEQYF
v_call: TRBV7-2; clone_size: NA; d_call: NA; j_call: TRBJ1-5; cdr3_nt: TGTGCCAGCAGCCTATTACAGGGTCATCAGCCCCAGCATTTT; cdr3_aa: CASSLLQGHQPQHF
v_call: TRBV19; clone_size: NA; d_call: TRBD1; j_call: TRBJ1-3; cdr3_nt: TGTGCCAGTATGAGGGACAGCTCTGGAAACACCATATATTTT; cdr3_aa: CASMRDSSGNTIYF
v_call: TRBV7-2; clone_size: NA; d_call: TRBD1; j_call: TRBJ1-6; cdr3_nt: TGTGCCAGCAGCCACCCCCGGACAGGGGACCCCATATCCCCCCTCCACTTT; cdr3_aa: CASSHPRTGDPISPLHF
v_call: TRBV2; clone_size: NA; d_call: NA; j_call: TRBJ1-6; cdr3_nt: TGTGCCAGCAGCCCCGTGGCTCCCTATAATTCACCCCTCCACTTT; cdr3_aa: CASSPVAPYNSPLHF
v_call: TRBV7-2; clone_size: NA; d_call: TRBD2; j_call: TRBJ2-6; cdr3_nt: TGTGCCAGCAGCCCCCGGGGAGGGACTGGGGCCAACGGCCTGACTTTC; cdr3_aa: CASSPRGGTGANGLTF
v_call: TRBV6-4; clone_size: NA; d_call: NA; j_call: TRBJ2-2; cdr3_nt: TGTGCCAGCAGTCGAGATAACACCGGGGGGCTGTTTTTT; cdr3_aa: CASSRDNTGGLFF
v_call: TRBV7-8; clone_size: few; d_call: NA; j_call: TRBJ2-2; cdr3_nt: TGTGCCAGCAGCTCATACACGTCTAGTTTTAACACCGGGGAGCTGTTTTTT; cdr3_aa: CASSSYTSSFNTGELFF
v_call: TRBV18; clone_size: few; d_call: NA; j_call: TRBJ2-1; cdr3_nt: TGTGCCAGCTCACCACTCATGGGGAGCTCCTACAATGAGCAGTTCTTC; cdr3_aa: CASSPLMGSSYNEQFF
v_call: TRBV7-9; clone_size: NA; d_call: NA; j_call: TRBJ2-7; cdr3_nt: TGTGCCAGCAGCGCTTCCCAGTACGAGCAGTACTTC; cdr3_aa: CASSASQYEQYF
v_call: TRBV29-1; clone_size: NA; d_call: TRBD1; j_call: TRBJ1-2; cdr3_nt: TGCAGCGTTGAAGATGGATTTGAGGACAGGGGGCTCTCTGACTATGGCTACACCTTC; cdr3_aa: CSVEDGFEDRGLSDYGYTF
v_call: TRBV9; clone_size: NA; d_call: TRBD1; j_call: TRBJ2-2; cdr3_nt: TGTGCCAGCAGCAAACTCCGGGACAGGGAGACCGGGGAGCTGTTTTTT; cdr3_aa: CASSKLRDRETGELFF
v_call: TRBV4-2; clone_size: NA; d_call: TRBD2; j_call: TRBJ2-1; cdr3_nt: TGTGCCAGCAGCCGCCGGATGACAGGGTACTGGACTAGCGGCGAACCGAATGAGCAGTTCTTC; cdr3_aa: CASSRRMTGYWTSGEPNEQFF
v_call: TRBV7-7; clone_size: NA; d_call: NA; j_call: TRBJ2-2; cdr3_nt: TGTGCCAGCAGCCGCATCTTAGGGCAAGACGAGGCGGGCCCGAACACCGGGGAGCTGTTTTTT; cdr3_aa: CASSRILGQDEAGPNTGELFF
v_call: TRBV10-3; clone_size: NA; d_call: NA; j_call: TRBJ2-3; cdr3_nt: TGTGCCATCAGGACGAAGATAGCGGAGCCAGATACGCAGTATTTT; cdr3_aa: CAIRTKIAEPDTQYF